The rows below give T cell receptor beta chains drawn from one sample of a study of shared clonotypes between healthy human individuals. Here immunoSEQ multiplex PCR was the method, and the copy in TCRdb shows in-frame clones only, minus some. The sample lists some 980,000 clones, more than 75% seen once, with around 1.4% in the top ten. Sequencing was done on a sample of memory CD4+ T cells sorted from blood. These receptors were obtained from a man aged 18 to 30 in good health. The CDR3 runs from the conserved cysteine through the conserved F or W. Each record gives: D gene, V gene, clone size, J gene, CDR3 protein, CDR3 DNA. A D gene is named only where the DNA matches it firmly. Not every row has a clone size; where given, it reads once, few, many or a size class.

d_call: NA; v_call: TRBV5-1; clone_size: NA; j_call: TRBJ1-4; cdr3_aa: CASSIGASNEKLFF; cdr3_nt: TGCGCCAGCAGCATAGGGGCCTCAAATGAAAAACTGTTTTTT
d_call: NA; v_call: TRBV28; clone_size: NA; j_call: TRBJ2-7; cdr3_aa: CASSLYKDSQYF; cdr3_nt: TGTGCCAGCAGTTTATATAAGGACTCACAGTACTTC
d_call: NA; v_call: TRBV7-9; clone_size: NA; j_call: TRBJ2-1; cdr3_aa: CASSATRTVDEQFF; cdr3_nt: TGTGCCAGCAGCGCGACTAGGACAGTCGATGAGCAGTTCTTC
d_call: TRBD2; v_call: TRBV9; clone_size: NA; j_call: TRBJ2-5; cdr3_aa: CASSVDPSGRETQYF; cdr3_nt: TGTGCCAGCAGCGTAGATCCTAGCGGGAGAGAGACCCAGTACTTC
d_call: TRBD1; v_call: TRBV28; clone_size: NA; j_call: TRBJ1-5; cdr3_aa: CASSNGDRGLSNQPQHF; cdr3_nt: TGTGCCAGCAGTAATGGGGACAGGGGACTGAGCAATCAGCCCCAGCATTTT
d_call: TRBD1; v_call: TRBV7-8; clone_size: few; j_call: TRBJ1-5; cdr3_aa: CASSSQTGTVNQPQHF; cdr3_nt: TGTGCCAGCAGCTCACAGACCGGGACAGTAAATCAGCCCCAGCATTTT
d_call: NA; v_call: TRBV7-9; clone_size: few; j_call: TRBJ2-5; cdr3_aa: CASSLVPGTNQETQYF; cdr3_nt: TGTGCCAGCAGCTTAGTTCCAGGCACCAACCAAGAGACCCAGTACTTC
d_call: NA; v_call: TRBV28; clone_size: NA; j_call: TRBJ2-7; cdr3_aa: CASSLGRRYTYEQYF; cdr3_nt: TGTGCCAGCAGTTTAGGGCGGAGATACACCTACGAGCAGTACTTC
d_call: NA; v_call: TRBV19; clone_size: few; j_call: TRBJ2-3; cdr3_aa: CASSYQPTDTQYF; cdr3_nt: TGTGCCAGTAGTTATCAGCCCACAGATACGCAGTATTTT
d_call: TRBD1; v_call: TRBV19; clone_size: NA; j_call: TRBJ2-6; cdr3_aa: CASSHGTAGANVLTF; cdr3_nt: TGTGCCAGTAGTCACGGGACAGCTGGGGCCAACGTCCTGACTTTC
d_call: TRBD2; v_call: TRBV9; clone_size: few; j_call: TRBJ2-7; cdr3_aa: CASSQAGFGEQYF; cdr3_nt: TGTGCCAGCAGCCAAGCGGGGTTCGGCGAGCAGTACTTC
d_call: NA; v_call: TRBV7-8; clone_size: NA; j_call: TRBJ1-1; cdr3_aa: CASSFAGILLTEAFF; cdr3_nt: TGTGCCAGCAGCTTCGCAGGGATACTGTTAACTGAAGCTTTCTTT
d_call: NA; v_call: TRBV10-3; clone_size: NA; j_call: TRBJ1-5; cdr3_aa: CAISESGQSNQPQHF; cdr3_nt: TGTGCCATCAGTGAGTCGGGGCAGAGCAATCAGCCCCAGCATTTT